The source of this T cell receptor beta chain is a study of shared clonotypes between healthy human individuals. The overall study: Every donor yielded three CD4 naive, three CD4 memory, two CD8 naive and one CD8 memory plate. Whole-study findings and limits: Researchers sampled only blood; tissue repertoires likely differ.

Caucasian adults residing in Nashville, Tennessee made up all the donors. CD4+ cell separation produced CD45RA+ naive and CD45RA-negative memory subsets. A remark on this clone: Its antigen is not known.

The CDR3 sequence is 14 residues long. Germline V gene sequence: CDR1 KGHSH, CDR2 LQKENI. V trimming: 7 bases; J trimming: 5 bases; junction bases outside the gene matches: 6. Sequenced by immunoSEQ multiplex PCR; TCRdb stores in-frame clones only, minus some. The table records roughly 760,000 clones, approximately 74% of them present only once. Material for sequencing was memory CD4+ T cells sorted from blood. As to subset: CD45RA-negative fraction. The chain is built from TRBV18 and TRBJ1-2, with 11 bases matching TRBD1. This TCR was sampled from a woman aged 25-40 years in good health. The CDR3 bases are TGTGCCAGCTGGCCGGGACAGGGGGATTATGGCTACACCTTC. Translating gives CASWPGQGDYGYTF.